This T cell receptor (beta chain) appears in the sequencing data of a study of naive and memory T cell subsets. Trimming pared 2 bases from V and 3 bases from J, leaving 9 bases between. Germline assignment: CDR1 MNHEY and CDR2 SVGEGT. This CDR3 spans 14 amino acids. Comment on this clonotype: The antigen is not known.

Study-wide points: Clonotypes are single alpha or beta chains, not paired receptors. Possibly reflecting memory cells re-expressing CD45RA, a few larger clonotypes occurred in naive repertoires, especially CD8. From naive to CM, EM and EMRA, diversity decreased and Gini increased.

An equimolar mix of two oligonucleotides served as the beta constant-region primer for TRBC1 and TRBC2. Four rounds of PCR amplified the ligated cDNA using nested alpha and beta constant-region primers plus SP2. TCRdb re-called the UMI-ligation and nested PCR reads through MiXCR, storing one row per CDR3 protein. The sample holds about 90,000 distinct CDR3 sequences; approximately 10% are singletons and the top ten take around 0.13%. CMV status came from CD4+ IFNgamma after overnight CMV lysate stimulation. J is TRBJ2-3 and V is TRBV6-2 or TRBV6-3; D is unclear. Sample: naive CD4+ T cells from blood. This clonotype originated in a human donor in good health. DNA for the CDR3: TGTGCCAGCAGTTACCTACCCGAGACAGATACGCAGTATTTT. It translates to CASSYLPETDTQYF.